This TCR beta chain is drawn from a study of T cells after somatic rescue of genetic block. Generated by immunoSEQ multiplex PCR, the TCRdb table keeps only in-frame clones and is missing some. Of 65,000 to 70,000 clones in the sample, 92% were seen once. The TCR comes from a man aged 40-55 years. Sequenced: peripheral blood mononuclear cells (PBMCs).

This CDR3 is CASSPTGIYEQYF. The CDR3 DNA is TGTGCCAGCAGCCCGACAGGTATATACGAGCAGTACTTC. V and J are TRBV11-2 and TRBJ2-7, with a weak D call TRBD1 (6 bases). Germline lookup yields CDR1 SGHAT and CDR2 FQNNGV. This CDR3 contains 13 residues. V lost 5 bases, J lost 4 bases, and 12 bases lay in between.